This T cell receptor beta chain was identified in a study of blood T cell repertoires in COVID-19. V dropped 3 bases and J dropped 6; count of bases not matched to a gene: 11. The CDR3 has 17 residues. Germline lookup yields CDR1 KGHSH and CDR2 LQKENI. Some clones are missing from TCRdb's copy, which holds only in-frame ones; the method was immunoSEQ multiplex PCR. Of more than 90,000 clones listed, over 80% are singletons. V and J are TRBV18 and TRBJ2-3; 11 bases match TRBD2. The receptor was isolated from a man aged 50 to 60 with active COVID-19. The sample taken for sequencing was peripheral blood. The CDR3 sequence: CASSPGLADTLGDTQYF. For the CDR3, the DNA is TGTGCCAGCTCACCGGGACTAGCGGATACCCTCGGCGATACGCAGTATTTT.